There are a few counts of the clone carrying this TCR beta chain. Its matching antigen is unknown. Germline and junction disagree at one end, which may indicate a read error. The sample holds other DNA sequences that translate to the same CDR3. Donors were ostensibly healthy at sampling, although undocumented immune exposures were probable. This sample is drawn from a study of cytomegalovirus exposure and HLA in healthy donors. Study-wide background: A previous analysis identified approximately 110 million unique TCR beta sequences derived from roughly 180 million T cells. Study-level results: Three chains linked to CMV were shown in vitro to be specific for CMV antigens.

PCR involved 60 Vbeta and 13 Jbeta primers. Libraries were prepared by immunoSEQ multiplex PCR; TCRdb keeps only in-frame clonotypes and omits some of them. The table has fewer than 110,000 clones, around two thirds seen once. Sequencing input: PBMCs. The sequence came from a middle-aged woman in good health and CMV-seropositive.

The CDR3 region is CASTWGVDTDAFF. CDR3 bases: TGTGCCAGCACGTGGGGGGTTGACACTGACGCTTTCTTT. The chain employs TRBV6-5 and TRBJ1-1; TRBD1 is a possible D gene (5 bases). The CDR3 covers 13 residues. Germline loops: CDR1 MNHEY, CDR2 SVGAGI.